Presented here are 16 T cell receptor beta chains from one specimen sequenced in a study of T cells in Graves' hyperthyroidism and ophthalmopathy. From RNA transcripts, TCR beta CDR3 regions were amplified. TCR CDR3 underwent first-round RT-PCR with the HTBI primer set. MiXCR was run by TCRdb on the multiplex PCR reads, yielding one entry per CDR3 protein. The profile shows 660,000 or so distinct CDR3 sequences, 40% to 55% of them singletons. Sequencing was done on a sample of peripheral blood or thyroid tissue (not recorded which). Receptors originate from an adult man with Graves' disease, either hyperthyroidism or ophthalmopathy (not recorded which).

J is TRBJ1-5 and V is TRBV15, with TRBD1 identical over 9 bases. The V segment lost 9 bases and the J segment 3 bases; nucleotides outside the gene matches: 9. The V gene's germline CDR1 is LNHNV and CDR2 YYDKDF (reference sequence). The CDR3 consists of 15 residues. CDR3 region: CATDEGQGYNQPQHF. The CDR3 nucleotides read TGTGCCACAGACGAGGGACAGGGTTACAATCAGCCCCAGCATTTT.

The V gene is TRBV7-8, the J gene TRBJ1-2; TRBD1 matches at 8 bases. Germline V gives CDR1 SGHVS, CDR2 FQNEAQ. This CDR3 has 21 amino acids. Germline trimming cut 4 bases from V and 4 bases from J; bases unmatched to any gene: 26. CDR3 in amino acids: CASSSRGKDQGARIMGYGYTF. CDR3 bases: TGTGCCAGCAGCTCGCGCGGGAAAGATCAGGGGGCGCGGATCATGGGCTATGGCTACACCTTC. Together with reference TRBV7-8 and TRBJ1-2, the CDR3 gives the full variable domain: GAGVSQSPRYKVAKRGQDVALRCDPISGHVSLFWYQQALGQGPEFLTYFQNEAQLDKSGLPSDRFFAERPEGSVSTLKIQRTQQEDSAVYLCASSSRGKDQGARIMGYGYTFGSGTRLTVV.

The chain combines TRBV19 with TRBJ1-3; perhaps TRBD1 as D (5 bases). The CDR3 totals 19 residues. Trimming removed 3 bases at V and 0 bases at J, with 21 bases between. Per the germline V gene, CDR1 is LNHDA and CDR2 is SQIVND (reference sequence). CDR3 protein: CASSIRAGTLLSSGNTIYF. As DNA, the CDR3 is TGTGCCAGTAGTATCCGGGCCGGGACGCTACTGAGCTCTGGAAACACCATATATTTT.

The sample holds a few counts of this clonotype. The chain is built from TRBV7-9 and TRBJ1-2; D unresolved. This CDR3 comprises 15 residues. Germline CDR1 and CDR2: SEHNR and FQNEAQ (reference sequence). Trimming removed 1 base at V and 1 base at J, with 10 bases between. This CDR3 reads CASSLVDLGNYGYTF. DNA of the CDR3: TGTGCCAGCAGCTTAGTAGATCTGGGTAACTATGGCTACACCTTC. The whole variable domain, filled in from reference TRBV7-9 and TRBJ1-2, reads DTGVSQNPRHKITKRGQNVTFRCDPISEHNRLYWYRQTLGQGPEFLTYFQNEAQLEKSRLLSDRFSAERPKGSFSTLEIQRTEQGDSAMYLCASSLVDLGNYGYTFGSGTRLTVV.

This clonotype was detected only a few times. The V call is TRBV5-5, the J call TRBJ2-2, with 7 bases identical to TRBD1. The CDR3 runs 14 residues. The junction had 7 bases not matched to a gene; V was cut back by 7 bases and J by 4 bases. Germline CDR1 SGHKS, CDR2 YYEKEE (reference sequence). CDR3 nucleotide sequence: TGTGCCAGCTACGACAGGGTGGGCACCGGGGAGCTGTTTTTT. Amino acids: CASYDRVGTGELFF.

The rearrangement joins TRBV29-1 to TRBJ2-2, with TRBD1 matching 10 bases. The germline V gene has CDR1 SQVTM and CDR2 ANQGSEA. This CDR3 is built from 15 residues. Germline trimming cut 7 bases from V and 5 bases from J; bases unmatched to any gene: 10. CDR3 in amino acids: CSARTPGQGTGELFF. In nucleotides, the CDR3 is TGCAGCGCCCGCACCCCGGGACAGGGGACCGGGGAGCTGTTTTTT.

This rearrangement joins TRBV7-9 to TRBJ2-7; tentatively, D is TRBD1 (7 bases). The CDR3 contains 13 residues. The V gene's germline CDR1 is SEHNR and CDR2 FQNEAQ (reference sequence). The V gene lost 7 bases and the J gene lost 3 bases, with 13 bases spanning the gap. The DNA for the CDR3 is TGTGCCAGCACGGGCAGGGGGGACTACGAGCAGTACTTC. This codes for CASTGRGDYEQYF.

This clonotype was seen at least ten times. The chain is built from TRBV7-8 and TRBJ1-5; 9 nucleotides align to TRBD1. The ends lost 3 bases at V and 6 bases at J; junction bases unmatched: 3. Germline CDR1 reads SGHVS; CDR2 reads FQNEAQ. The CDR3 is 14 residues long. The CDR3 nucleotides are TGTGCCAGCAGCTTGGGACAGGGTTTTCAGCCCCAGCATTTT. The encoded protein is CASSLGQGFQPQHF.

This rearrangement joins TRBV2 to TRBJ1-2; D unclear. This CDR3 comprises 14 residues. Per germline, CDR1 SNHLY and CDR2 FYNNEI. V was clipped by 5 bases and J by 4 bases, with 14 bases between them. The CDR3 loop reads CASSLGPSLYGYTF. The CDR3 DNA reads TGTGCCAGCAGTTTAGGGCCGTCCCTCTATGGCTACACCTTC.

This clonotype was picked up many times. The chain has TRBV7-6 and TRBJ1-4; D ambiguous. V dropped 5 bases and J dropped 4 bases, with 14 bases sitting between them. Germline lookup yields CDR1 SGHVS and CDR2 FNYEAQ. The CDR3 runs 15 residues. The CDR3 DNA reads as TGTGCCAGCAGCCCACTCGGCGGGGTTAATGAAAAACTGTTTTTT. Protein: CASSPLGGVNEKLFF.

The chain joins TRBV20-1 to TRBJ1-2; D may be TRBD1 (6 bases). The CDR3 loop spans 12 amino acids. Between the trimmed V and J ends, which lost 3 bases and 8 bases, there was a span of 13 bases. CDR1 DFQATT and CDR2 SNEGSKA come from the germline V gene (reference sequence). The chain's CDR3 is CSASRAGDGYTF. DNA of the CDR3: TGCAGTGCTAGTAGAGCAGGGGACGGCTACACCTTC.

With respect to this clonotype: Since a much larger clone is just one base distant, this may be a read error. This rearrangement joins TRBV5-6 to TRBJ1-6; tentative D call: TRBD1 (6 bases). V gave up 4 bases and J gave up 7 bases, with 12 bases separating them. Looked up from germline, CDR1 is SGHDT and CDR2 is YYEEEE. The CDR3 extends over 14 amino acids. The CDR3 loop is CASSTRQANSPLHF. CDR3 nucleotide sequence: TGTGCCAGCAGCACCCGACAGGCGAATTCACCCCTCCACTTT.

This clonotype was seen ten or more times. The chain joins TRBV12-3 or TRBV12-4 to TRBJ2-7; 8 bases are shared with TRBD2. The length of the CDR3 is 13 residues. J lost 1 base, V lost 9 bases, and 5 bases had no gene match. CDR3 sequence (DNA): TGTGCCAGTAAGCGGGAGAATTCCTACGAGCAGTACTTC. Translating gives CASKRENSYEQYF.

This chain joins TRBV6-5 and TRBJ1-6; a weak D match, TRBD1 (5 bases). Germline CDR1 and CDR2: MNHEY and SVGAGI. The CDR3 loop spans 15 amino acids. V was clipped by 0 bases and J by 7 bases, with 10 bases between them. The CDR3 region is CASSYSMGGNSPLHF. The CDR3 region has the DNA TGTGCCAGCAGTTACTCGATGGGGGGGAATTCACCCCTCCACTTT.

The table lists this clonotype with many counts. The chain is built from TRBV12-3 or TRBV12-4 and TRBJ1-3; D call uncertain. Between the trimmed V and J ends, which lost 3 bases and 6 bases, there was a span of 12 bases. The CDR3 has 14 amino acids. CDR3 in amino acids: CASSLAGGLNTIYF. CDR3 DNA sequence: TGTGCCAGCAGTTTGGCAGGTGGCCTAAACACCATATATTTT.

The chain joins TRBV11-1 to TRBJ2-5, with a possible D match to TRBD1 (6 bases). V was cut by 6 bases and J by 11 bases, with 16 bases left in between. Germline CDR1 reads SGHAT; CDR2 reads FQDESV (reference sequence). CDR3 length: 12 amino acids. This chain's CDR3 is CASSPRGYGQYF. The CDR3 nucleotides read TGTGCCAGCAGTCCCAGGGGTTACGGGCAGTACTTC. Looking up the rest from reference TRBV11-1 and TRBJ2-5 gives the full variable domain: EAEVAQSPRYKITEKSQAVAFWCDPISGHATLYWYRQILGQGPELLVQFQDESVVDDSQLPKDRFSAERLKGVDSTLKIQPAELGDSAMYLCASSPRGYGQYFGPGTRLLVL.